This is a list of T cell receptor beta chains from one sample in a study of blood T cell repertoires in COVID-19. The data were produced by immunoSEQ multiplex PCR, yet TCRdb's version contains in-frame clones alone and is incomplete. The repertoire has some 390,000 clones, around 90% of them found once; the top ten carry 2.5% to 3.5%. Sequences were obtained from peripheral blood. The receptors here all came from a human donor in a cohort sampled during active COVID-19. CDR3s include the opening cysteine and the closing phenylalanine or tryptophan. D genes are given only for firm matches. Size is stated for part of the rows, as once, few or many counts, or as a class when the clone is expanded.

V	J	D	size	DNA	CDR3
TRBV30	TRBJ1-3	NA	NA	TGTGCCTGGGCTACAGTGATCTCTGGAAACACCATATATTTT	CAWATVISGNTIYF
TRBV7-6	TRBJ2-5	NA	NA	TGTGCCAGCAGCTTAACGGGTTCCGAGACCCAGTACTTC	CASSLTGSETQYF
TRBV5-1	TRBJ2-2	NA	once	TGCGCCAGCAGCCCCCGGCGGGGAGCCGGGGAGCTGTTTTTT	CASSPRRGAGELFF
TRBV3-1/TRBV3-2	TRBJ1-4	TRBD1	NA	TGTGCCAGCAGCCCTCCCGGGACAGATAATGAAAAACTGTTTTTT	CASSPPGTDNEKLFF
TRBV5-1	TRBJ1-6	NA	NA	TGCGCCAGCAGCATCAGGACAGAACATAATTCACCCCTCCACTTT	CASSIRTEHNSPLHF
TRBV30	TRBJ1-5	NA	NA	TGTGCGGCGGACCAGGGTAAAGATCAGCCCCAGCATTTT	CAADQGKDQPQHF
TRBV6-1	TRBJ1-1	NA	NA	TGTGCCAGCAGTGAAGACCGTGACTTTAACACTGAAGCTTTCTTT	CASSEDRDFNTEAFF
TRBV7-9	TRBJ2-1	NA	NA	TGTGCCAGCAGTTTTTCCCACGGAGGCAGGGAGCAGTTCTTC	CASSFSHGGREQFF
TRBV12-3/TRBV12-4	TRBJ1-2	TRBD1	NA	TGTGCCAGCAGTGGACAGGGTAACTATGGCTACACCTTC	CASSGQGNYGYTF
TRBV25-1	TRBJ2-1	TRBD2	NA	TGTGCCAGCAGCCCGGGACTAGCGGGACGTTTTACGTCCAATGAGCAGTTCTTC	CASSPGLAGRFTSNEQFF
TRBV29-1	TRBJ2-1	TRBD2	NA	TGCAGCGTCCTGCGCCCCCCTAGCGGGGGTGAGCAGTTCTTC	CSVLRPPSGGEQFF
TRBV7-2	TRBJ2-7	NA	few	TGTGCCAGCAGCTCCTCTCGTGGAGGTCATAGCGAGCAGTACTTC	CASSSSRGGHSEQYF
TRBV30	TRBJ1-5	NA	NA	TGTGCCTGGAGCCCCGGGGGGCATCAGCCCCAGCATTTT	CAWSPGGHQPQHF
TRBV4-2	TRBJ2-5	NA	many	TGTGCCAGCAGCCAAGATTCTTTCGGGGTCAGGGGAGGGGAGACCCAGTACTTC	CASSQDSFGVRGGETQYF
TRBV5-5	TRBJ2-3	TRBD2	NA	TGTGCCAGCAGCGTGACACGTACTAGCGGCGTCGCAGGAGATACGCAGTATTTT	CASSVTRTSGVAGDTQYF
TRBV2	TRBJ1-1	NA	NA	TGTGCCAGCAGAAGGGAGACAGAAGCTTTCTTT	CASRRETEAFF
TRBV28	TRBJ2-3	TRBD2	NA	TGTGCCAGCAGTTTTGTGGCTAGCGGGGGGGCCGGCTGGACTAGCACAGATACGCAGTATTTT	CASSFVASGGAGWTSTDTQYF
TRBV4-2	TRBJ2-1	NA	once	TGTGCCAGCAGCCAGGCCAGGCCCGAGCAGTTCTTC	CASSQARPEQFF
TRBV28	TRBJ2-1	NA	NA	TGTGCCAGCAGTTTAGGGGGCGGCTACCTGGGCCCCTCCTACAATGAGCAGTTCTTC	CASSLGGGYLGPSYNEQFF
TRBV19	TRBJ1-5	NA	NA	TGTGCCAGTATCCGTAAAGGGGGGGTCCATCAGCCCCAGCATTTT	CASIRKGGVHQPQHF
TRBV3-1/TRBV3-2	TRBJ2-6	NA	NA	TGTGCCAGCAGCCAAGCAGGATTCTCTGGGGCCAACGTCCTGACTTTC	CASSQAGFSGANVLTF
TRBV19	TRBJ2-7	NA	NA	TGTGCCAGTAGTGCAGGGATTACCTACGAGCAGTACTTC	CASSAGITYEQYF
TRBV18	TRBJ2-6	NA	NA	TGTGCCAGCTCACCGGAGGTGGGGGGGCTAGGGGCCAACGTCCTGACTTTC	CASSPEVGGLGANVLTF
TRBV3-1/TRBV3-2	TRBJ1-5	TRBD1	NA	TGTGCCAGCAGCCAGGGACAGATTTTTTTCCCAAATCAGCCCCAGCATTTT	CASSQGQIFFPNQPQHF
TRBV19	TRBJ2-6	NA	NA	TGTGCCAGTAGTATATCGACAGCCGGGGCCAACGTCCTGACTTTC	CASSISTAGANVLTF
TRBV5-1	TRBJ1-1	NA	NA	TGCGCCAGCAGCCCCGACACGCAGAACACTGAAGCTTTCTTT	CASSPDTQNTEAFF
TRBV5-5	TRBJ2-5	TRBD2	NA	TGTGCCAGCAGCCGAGGGACTAGTCAAGAGACCCAGTACTTC	CASSRGTSQETQYF
TRBV6-5	TRBJ2-1	NA	NA	TGTGCCAGCAGTTTGACTAGCTCCTACAATGAGCAGTTCTTC	CASSLTSSYNEQFF
TRBV2	TRBJ2-3	TRBD1	NA	TGTGCCAGCAGAGACCCCGGGACAGGGGATACGCAGTATTTT	CASRDPGTGDTQYF
TRBV30	TRBJ1-2	NA	NA	TGTGCCTGGACAGGGGATGCGGATGGCTACACCTTC	CAWTGDADGYTF
TRBV19	TRBJ2-7	NA	NA	TGTGCCAGTAGTGACGGGTTATTCTACGAGCAGTACTTC	CASSDGLFYEQYF
TRBV27	TRBJ2-3	TRBD2	NA	TGTGCCAGCAGTCCCGGACTAGCCTTCACAGATACGCAGTATTTT	CASSPGLAFTDTQYF
TRBV14	TRBJ1-1	NA	many	TGTGCCAGCAGCCAGGACACAATGGACAGTGGGGCCACTGAAGCTTTCTTT	CASSQDTMDSGATEAFF
TRBV29-1	TRBJ2-4	TRBD1	NA	TGCAGCGTGGGACAGTACGACATTCAGTACTTC	CSVGQYDIQYF
TRBV29-1	TRBJ2-7	NA	NA	TGCAGCGTTTGGGACTCCGCCTACGAGCAGTACTTC	CSVWDSAYEQYF
TRBV15	TRBJ2-7	NA	NA	TGTGCCACCAGCAGAGGTAGACTAAACTCCTACGAGCAGTACTTC	CATSRGRLNSYEQYF
TRBV5-1	TRBJ2-3	TRBD2	NA	TGCGCCAGCAGCTTGGCGGGAGGGACTAGCACAGATACGCAGTATTTT	CASSLAGGTSTDTQYF
TRBV9	TRBJ2-3	NA	NA	TGTGCCAGCAGCTTACAAAGGACTAGCACAGATACGCAGTATTTT	CASSLQRTSTDTQYF
TRBV11-3	TRBJ2-3	NA	NA	TGTGCCAGCAGCTTAGGACAGCCAGAAGATACGCAGTATTTT	CASSLGQPEDTQYF
TRBV28	TRBJ2-2	TRBD2	NA	TGTGCCAGCAGTCTAGGGGGACTAGCGGGAGACACCGGGGAGCTGTTTTTT	CASSLGGLAGDTGELFF
TRBV6-1	TRBJ2-5	NA	NA	TGTGCCAGCAGTGAGTCCCGGGACAAGGAGGAGACCCAGTACTTC	CASSESRDKEETQYF
TRBV27	TRBJ1-2	NA	NA	TGTGCCAGCAGGCCGGGGGGGCGAAACTATGGCTACACCTTC	CASRPGGRNYGYTF
TRBV19	TRBJ2-3	TRBD2	NA	TGTGCCAGTAGTATCTCCGGGGGGGGCACAGATACGCAGTATTTT	CASSISGGGTDTQYF
TRBV5-1	TRBJ2-1	TRBD2	NA	TGCGCCAGCAGCTTGCTGGTAGCGGGAGGTTCCTACAATGAGCAGTTCTTC	CASSLLVAGGSYNEQFF
TRBV19	TRBJ1-3	NA	NA	TGTGCCAGTAGTACAGGGTCCGGAAACACCATATATTTT	CASSTGSGNTIYF
TRBV15	TRBJ2-5	NA	few	TGTGCCACCAGCAGAGATCTAGGGGCTGGAGAGACCCAGTACTTC	CATSRDLGAGETQYF
TRBV28	TRBJ2-7	NA	NA	TGTGCCAGCAGTTCAGGTGGCAGGGGGGACGAGCAGTACTTC	CASSSGGRGDEQYF
TRBV11-2	TRBJ2-3	TRBD1	NA	TGTGCCAGCAGCCCGACAAGGGGGCTGGATACGCAGTATTTT	CASSPTRGLDTQYF
TRBV3-1/TRBV3-2	TRBJ2-3	NA	NA	TGTGCCAGCAGCCCCCCCGGGGATACGCAGTATTTT	CASSPPGDTQYF
TRBV2	TRBJ2-7	NA	NA	TGTGCCAGCAGCCGCTATGGGGGGGCCTCTCCCTACGAGCAGTACTTC	CASSRYGGASPYEQYF
TRBV3-1/TRBV3-2	TRBJ2-1	TRBD2	NA	TGTGCCAGCAGCCAAGTGGGGCTAGCGGGATATTCGATCTTC	CASSQVGLAGYSIF
TRBV4-1	TRBJ1-6	NA	few	TGCGCCAGCAGCCCGCTCGGGGTCCATAATTCACCCCTCCACTTT	CASSPLGVHNSPLHF